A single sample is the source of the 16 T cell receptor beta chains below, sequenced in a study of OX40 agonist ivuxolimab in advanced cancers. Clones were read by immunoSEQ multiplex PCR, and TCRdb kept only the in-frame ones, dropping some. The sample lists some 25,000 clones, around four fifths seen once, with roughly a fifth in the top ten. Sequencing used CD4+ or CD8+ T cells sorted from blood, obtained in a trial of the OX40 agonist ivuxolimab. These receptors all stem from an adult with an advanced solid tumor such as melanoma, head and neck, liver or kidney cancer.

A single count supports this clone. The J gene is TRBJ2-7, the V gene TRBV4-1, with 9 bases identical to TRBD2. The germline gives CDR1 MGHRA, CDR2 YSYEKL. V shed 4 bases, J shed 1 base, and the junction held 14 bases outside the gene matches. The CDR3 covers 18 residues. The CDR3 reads CASSLMGQSSGKSYEQYF. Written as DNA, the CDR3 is TGCGCCAGCAGCCTAATGGGACAGTCTAGCGGGAAGTCCTACGAGCAGTACTTC.

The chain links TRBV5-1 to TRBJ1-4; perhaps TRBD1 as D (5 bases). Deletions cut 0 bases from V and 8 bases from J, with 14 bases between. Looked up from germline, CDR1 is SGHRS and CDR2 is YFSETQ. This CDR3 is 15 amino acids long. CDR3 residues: CASSLVRGEQEKLFF. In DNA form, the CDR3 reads TGCGCCAGCAGCTTGGTCCGGGGGGAACAGGAAAAACTGTTTTTT.

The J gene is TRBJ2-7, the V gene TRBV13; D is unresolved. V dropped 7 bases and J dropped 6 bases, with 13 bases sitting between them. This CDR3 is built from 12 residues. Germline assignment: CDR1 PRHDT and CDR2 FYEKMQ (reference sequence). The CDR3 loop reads CASNRLGAEQYF. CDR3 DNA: TGTGCCAGCAACAGACTTGGCGCCGAGCAGTACTTC.

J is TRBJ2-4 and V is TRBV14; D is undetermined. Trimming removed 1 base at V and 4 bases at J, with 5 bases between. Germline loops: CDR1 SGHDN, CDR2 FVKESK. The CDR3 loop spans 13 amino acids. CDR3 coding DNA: TGTGCCAGCAGCCAAGGGCAGAAAAACATTCAGTACTTC. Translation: CASSQGQKNIQYF.

The CDR3 sequence is CASSLYYRGGSPLHF. Written as DNA, the CDR3 is TGTGCCAGCAGCTTATATTACAGGGGAGGTTCACCCCTCCACTTT. The J gene is TRBJ1-6, the V gene TRBV11-1, with TRBD1 identical over 7 bases. Germline V gene data show CDR1 as SGHAT and CDR2 as FQDESV (reference sequence). The CDR3 spans 15 residues. V was clipped by 2 bases and J by 9 bases; unmatched bases: 7.

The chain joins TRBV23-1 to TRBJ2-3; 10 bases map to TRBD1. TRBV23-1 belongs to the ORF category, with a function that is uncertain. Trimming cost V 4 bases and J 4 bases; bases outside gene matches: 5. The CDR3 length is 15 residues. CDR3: CASSPPGQGSDTQYF. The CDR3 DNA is TGCGCCAGCAGTCCCCCGGGACAGGGGTCAGATACGCAGTATTTT.

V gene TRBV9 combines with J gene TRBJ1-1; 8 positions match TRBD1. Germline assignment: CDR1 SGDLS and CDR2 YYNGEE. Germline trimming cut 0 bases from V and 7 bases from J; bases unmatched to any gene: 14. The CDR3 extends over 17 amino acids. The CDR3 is CASSVEGEQGESIEAFF. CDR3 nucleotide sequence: TGTGCCAGCAGCGTAGAGGGGGAACAGGGGGAATCGATTGAAGCTTTCTTT.

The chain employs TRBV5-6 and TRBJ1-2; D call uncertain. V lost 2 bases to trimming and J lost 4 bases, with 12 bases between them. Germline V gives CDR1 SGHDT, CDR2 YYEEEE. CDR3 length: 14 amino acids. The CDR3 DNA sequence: TGTGCCAGCAGCTTAGGAGGGCGCGGCTATGGCTACACCTTC. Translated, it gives CASSLGGRGYGYTF. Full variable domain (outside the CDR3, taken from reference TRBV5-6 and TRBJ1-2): DAGVTQSPTHLIKTRGQQVTLRCSPKSGHDTVSWYQQALGQGPQFIFQYYEEEERQRGNFPDRFSGHQFPNYSSELNVNALLLGDSALYLCASSLGGRGYGYTFGSGTRLTVV.

The CDR3 DNA sequence: TGTGCCAGCAGTTTATACCCAGAAACCTACGAGCAGTACTTC. This sequence encodes CASSLYPETYEQYF. V is TRBV28 and J is TRBJ2-7, with no clear D. Between the trimmed V and J ends, which lost 1 base and 2 bases, there was a span of 9 bases. Looked up from germline, CDR1 is MDHEN and CDR2 is SYDVKM. The CDR3 consists of 14 residues.

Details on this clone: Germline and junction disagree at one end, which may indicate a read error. Here the CDR3 DNA reads TGTGCCAGCAGTTTTGGGGGGCGCAACCAGCCCCAGCATTTT. Protein sequence: CASSFGGRNQPQHF. The V and J genes are TRBV27 and TRBJ1-5; TRBD1 is a possible D gene (6 bases). Germline V lookup: CDR1 MNHEY, CDR2 SMNVEV (reference sequence). This CDR3 is built from 14 residues.

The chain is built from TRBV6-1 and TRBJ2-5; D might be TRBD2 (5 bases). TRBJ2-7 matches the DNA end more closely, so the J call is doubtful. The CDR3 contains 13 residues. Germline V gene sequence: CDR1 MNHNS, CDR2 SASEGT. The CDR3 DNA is TGTGCCAGCAGTCCCCGGGGATCTTACGAGCAGTACTTC. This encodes CASSPRGSYEQYF.

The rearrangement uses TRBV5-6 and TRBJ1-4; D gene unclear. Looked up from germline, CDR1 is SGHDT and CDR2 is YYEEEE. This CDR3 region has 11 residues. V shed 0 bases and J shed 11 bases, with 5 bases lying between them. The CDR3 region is CASSLGVKLFF. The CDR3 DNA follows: TGTGCCAGCAGCTTGGGGGTTAAACTGTTTTTT.

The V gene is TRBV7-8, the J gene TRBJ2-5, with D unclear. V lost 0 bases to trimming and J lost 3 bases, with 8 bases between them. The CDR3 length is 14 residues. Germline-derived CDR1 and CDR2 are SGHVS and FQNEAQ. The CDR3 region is CASSLAYGEETQYF. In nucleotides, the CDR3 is TGTGCCAGCAGCTTAGCATATGGTGAAGAGACCCAGTACTTC.

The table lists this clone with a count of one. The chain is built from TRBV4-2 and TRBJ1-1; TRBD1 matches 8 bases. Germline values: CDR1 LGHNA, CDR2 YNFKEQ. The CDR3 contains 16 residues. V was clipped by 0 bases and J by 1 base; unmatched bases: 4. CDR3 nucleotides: TGTGCCAGCAGCCAAGATCAGGGGGCGAGGAACACTGAAGCTTTCTTT. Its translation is CASSQDQGARNTEAFF.

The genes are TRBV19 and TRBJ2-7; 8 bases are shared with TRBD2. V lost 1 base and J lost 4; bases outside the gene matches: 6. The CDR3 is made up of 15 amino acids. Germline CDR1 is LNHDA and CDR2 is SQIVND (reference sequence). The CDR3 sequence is CASSIVLAGRYEQYF. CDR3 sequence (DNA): TGTGCCAGTAGTATAGTTCTAGCGGGTAGATACGAGCAGTACTTC.

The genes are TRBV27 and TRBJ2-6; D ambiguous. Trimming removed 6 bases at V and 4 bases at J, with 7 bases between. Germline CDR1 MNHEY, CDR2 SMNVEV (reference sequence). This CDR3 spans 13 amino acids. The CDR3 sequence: CASRASGANVLTF. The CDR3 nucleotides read TGTGCCAGCAGGGCATCGGGGGCCAACGTCCTGACTTTC.